The 7 T cell receptor beta chains below all came from one sample that was sequenced in a study of blood T cells in healthy people across ages. It was with a sample-barcoded 5' primer and a J-beta primer mix that a second PCR of roughly 7 to 12 cycles was run. MiXCR was run by TCRdb on the 5' RACE reads, yielding one entry per CDR3 protein. This table has around 650,000 distinct CDR3 sequences, around 43% appearing once. Sequenced sample: blood. The receptors come from a man at least 80 years old in good health.

The chain is built from TRBV20-1 and TRBJ2-7; 9 bases are shared with TRBD2. This CDR3 contains 13 residues. Unmatched junction bases numbered 10, after V lost 6 bases and J lost 7 bases. Germline-derived CDR1 and CDR2 are DFQATT and SNEGSKA (reference sequence). In nucleotides, the CDR3 is TGCAGTGCGCTAGCGGGGACGCGGGATGAGCAGTACTTC. The encoded protein is CSALAGTRDEQYF.

This clonotype was observed a few times. J is TRBJ2-1 and V is TRBV11-3, with D possibly TRBD2 on 6 matching bases. This CDR3 is 15 amino acids long. V was trimmed by 5 bases and J by 5 bases, leaving 16 bases between them. CDR1 is SGHNT, CDR2 YENEEA, per germline. DNA of the CDR3: TGTGCCAGCAGCCTCTCCGGGACTCTCAACAATGAGCAGTTCTTC. It encodes CASSLSGTLNNEQFF.

The chain employs TRBV6-2 or TRBV6-3 and TRBJ2-5; maybe TRBD1 (7 bases). Germline lookup yields CDR1 MNHEY and CDR2 SVGEGT. The CDR3 runs 14 residues. V lost 5 bases, J lost 1 base, and 11 bases lay in between. CDR3 region: CASSRQGLQETQYF. DNA for the CDR3: TGTGCCAGCAGTAGACAGGGACTCCAAGAGACCCAGTACTTC.

The chain carries TRBV20-1 and TRBJ2-5; D might be TRBD2 (5 bases). Germline V CDR1 and CDR2: DFQATT, SNEGSKA (reference sequence). V lost 6 bases to trimming and J lost 2 bases, with 10 bases between them. The CDR3 runs to 12 residues. The CDR3 DNA reads as TGCAGTGCCTCACTAGGACAAGAGACCCAGTACTTC. Encoded protein: CSASLGQETQYF.

This clonotype has at least ten counts. This chain links TRBV29-1 with TRBJ2-5; 11 bases line up with TRBD1. V shed 7 bases and J 5 bases; nucleotides not matched to a gene: 3. The germline gives CDR1 SQVTM, CDR2 ANQGSEA. CDR3 length: 12 amino acids. CDR3 bases: TGCAGCGGGGGGACAGGGGGGGAGACCCAGTACTTC. Residues: CSGGTGGETQYF.

The chain has TRBV27 and TRBJ2-7, with unresolved D. Germline V lookup: CDR1 MNHEY, CDR2 SMNVEV (reference sequence). CDR3 size: 17 residues. V lost 2 bases to trimming and J lost 1 base, with 18 bases between them. The CDR3 coding sequence is TGTGCCAGCAGTTTAGCACCCCCACGGACCTCATCCTACGAGCAGTACTTC. Translated: CASSLAPPRTSSYEQYF.

This clonotype was counted at least ten times. The chain carries TRBV4-3 and TRBJ2-7; 7 bases map to TRBD2. Germline V gene sequence: CDR1 LGHNA, CDR2 YSLEER. There are 14 residues in the CDR3. V gave up 0 bases and J gave up 2 bases; unmatched junction bases: 1. The CDR3 nucleotides are TGCGCCAGCAGCCAAGACCGGGGGGCCTACGAGCAGTACTTC. Protein product: CASSQDRGAYEQYF.